The entry below describes one TCR beta chain. The antigen remains undetermined. The data are from a study of T cell repertoires in ileal Crohn's disease. Eligibility required adulthood, ileal or ileocolonic Crohn's disease and indicated ileocolonic resection. Study-level findings and limits: Clonal expansions were more frequent in active smokers than non-smokers at surgery. All patients with clonality above 26.8% had endoscopic recurrence.

Libraries were prepared by immunoSEQ multiplex PCR; TCRdb keeps only in-frame clonotypes and omits some of them. The data show about 14,000 clones, 80% to 85% seen once. Germline-derived CDR1 and CDR2 are SGHDN and FVKESK. This CDR3 is 14 amino acids long. V was clipped by 2 bases and J by 4 bases; unmatched bases: 4. Sequencing was done on a sample of ileal tissue. The receptor comes from an adult with Crohn's disease. The rearrangement joins TRBV14 to TRBJ1-2; 7 bases line up with TRBD1. The CDR3 nucleotides are TGTGCCAGCAGCCAAAGGGGGACAGCCTATGGCTACACCTTC. Protein sequence: CASSQRGTAYGYTF.